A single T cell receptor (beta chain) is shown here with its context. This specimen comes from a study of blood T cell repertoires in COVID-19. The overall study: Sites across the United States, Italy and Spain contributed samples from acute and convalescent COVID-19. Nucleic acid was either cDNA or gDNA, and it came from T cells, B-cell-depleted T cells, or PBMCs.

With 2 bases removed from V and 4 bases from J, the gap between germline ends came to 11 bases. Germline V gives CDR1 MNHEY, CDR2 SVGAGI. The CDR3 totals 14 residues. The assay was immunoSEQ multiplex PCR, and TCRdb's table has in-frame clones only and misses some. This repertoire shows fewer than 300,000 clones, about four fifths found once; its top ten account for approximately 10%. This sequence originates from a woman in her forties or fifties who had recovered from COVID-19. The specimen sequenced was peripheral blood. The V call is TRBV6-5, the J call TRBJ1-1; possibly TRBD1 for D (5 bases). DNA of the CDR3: TGTGCCAGCAGTTACAGCAGGGAGGGCACTGAAGCTTTCTTT. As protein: CASSYSREGTEAFF.